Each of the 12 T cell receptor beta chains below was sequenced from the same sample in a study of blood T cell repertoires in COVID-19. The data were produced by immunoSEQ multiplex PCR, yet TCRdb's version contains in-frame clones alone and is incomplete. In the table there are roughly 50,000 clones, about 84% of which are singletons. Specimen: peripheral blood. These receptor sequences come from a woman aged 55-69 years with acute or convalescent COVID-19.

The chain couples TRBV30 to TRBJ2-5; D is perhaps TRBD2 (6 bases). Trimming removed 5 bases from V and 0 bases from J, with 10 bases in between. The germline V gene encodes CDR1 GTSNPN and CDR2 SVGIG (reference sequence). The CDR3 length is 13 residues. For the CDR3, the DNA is TGTGCCTGGGCACGGGGGAACCAAGAGACCCAGTACTTC. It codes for CAWARGNQETQYF.

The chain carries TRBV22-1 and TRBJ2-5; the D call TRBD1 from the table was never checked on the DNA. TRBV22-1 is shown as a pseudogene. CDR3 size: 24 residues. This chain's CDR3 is CPGSARQVAGSETTQGMWQETQYF. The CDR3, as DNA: TGTCCTGGGAGCGCACGCCAGGTTGCTGGGTCTGAAACCACACAGGGTATGTGGCAAGAGACCCAGTACTTC.

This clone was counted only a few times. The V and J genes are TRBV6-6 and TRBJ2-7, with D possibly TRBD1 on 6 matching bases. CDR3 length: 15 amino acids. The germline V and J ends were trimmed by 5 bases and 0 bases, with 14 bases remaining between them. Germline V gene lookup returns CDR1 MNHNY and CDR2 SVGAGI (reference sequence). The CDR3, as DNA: TGTGCCAGCAGTCCACGGGACATGTCCTCCTACGAGCAGTACTTC. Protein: CASSPRDMSSYEQYF.

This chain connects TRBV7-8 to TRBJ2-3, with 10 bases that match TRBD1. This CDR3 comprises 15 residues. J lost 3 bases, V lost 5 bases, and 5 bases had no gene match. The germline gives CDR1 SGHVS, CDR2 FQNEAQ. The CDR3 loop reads CASSPDRGKTDTQYF. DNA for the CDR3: TGTGCCAGCAGCCCGGACAGGGGGAAGACAGATACGCAGTATTTT.

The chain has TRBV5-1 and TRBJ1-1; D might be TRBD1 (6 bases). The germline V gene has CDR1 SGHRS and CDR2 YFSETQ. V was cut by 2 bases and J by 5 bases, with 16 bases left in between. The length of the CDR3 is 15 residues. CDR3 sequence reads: CASSLEQGQATEAFF. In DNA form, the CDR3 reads TGCGCCAGCAGCTTAGAACAGGGCCAGGCAACTGAAGCTTTCTTT.

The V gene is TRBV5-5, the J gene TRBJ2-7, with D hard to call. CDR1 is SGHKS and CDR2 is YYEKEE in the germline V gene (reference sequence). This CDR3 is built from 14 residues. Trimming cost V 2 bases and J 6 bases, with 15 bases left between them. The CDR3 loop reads CASSFRIGWAEQYF. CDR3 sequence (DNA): TGTGCCAGCAGCTTTCGGATCGGATGGGCCGAGCAGTACTTC.

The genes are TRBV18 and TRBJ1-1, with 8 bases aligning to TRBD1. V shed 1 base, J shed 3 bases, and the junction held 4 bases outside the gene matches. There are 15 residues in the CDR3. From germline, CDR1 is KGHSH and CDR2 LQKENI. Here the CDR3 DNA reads TGTGCCAGCTCACCACGTTCAGGGGGCTACACTGAAGCTTTCTTT. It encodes CASSPRSGGYTEAFF.

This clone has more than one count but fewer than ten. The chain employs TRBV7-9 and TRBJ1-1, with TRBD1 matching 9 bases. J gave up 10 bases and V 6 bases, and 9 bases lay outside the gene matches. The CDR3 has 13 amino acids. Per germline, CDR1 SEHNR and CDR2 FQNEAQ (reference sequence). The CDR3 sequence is CASRPNRGQGAFF. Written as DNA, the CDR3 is TGTGCCAGCAGGCCTAACAGGGGGCAGGGAGCTTTCTTT.

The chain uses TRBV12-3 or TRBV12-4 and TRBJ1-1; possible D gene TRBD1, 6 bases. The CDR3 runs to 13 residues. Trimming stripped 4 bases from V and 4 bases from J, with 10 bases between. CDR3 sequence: CASSSTGFTEAFF. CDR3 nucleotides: TGTGCCAGCAGTTCGACAGGTTTCACTGAAGCTTTCTTT.

This CDR3 is CSVGGQETQYF. The CDR3 region has the DNA TGCAGTGTGGGAGGCCAAGAGACCCAGTACTTC. J is TRBJ2-5 and V is TRBV20-1, with a tentative D call TRBD2 (6 bases). The CDR3 loop spans 11 amino acids. Trimming shortened V by 7 bases and J by 1 base, and 7 bases separated the two germline ends. The germline V gene has CDR1 DFQATT and CDR2 SNEGSKA (reference sequence).

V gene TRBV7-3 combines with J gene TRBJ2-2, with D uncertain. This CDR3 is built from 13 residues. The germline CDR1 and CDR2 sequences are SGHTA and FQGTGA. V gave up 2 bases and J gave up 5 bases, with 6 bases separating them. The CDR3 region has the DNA TGTGCCAGCAGCTTATCGCGAACCGGGGAGCTGTTTTTT. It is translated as CASSLSRTGELFF.

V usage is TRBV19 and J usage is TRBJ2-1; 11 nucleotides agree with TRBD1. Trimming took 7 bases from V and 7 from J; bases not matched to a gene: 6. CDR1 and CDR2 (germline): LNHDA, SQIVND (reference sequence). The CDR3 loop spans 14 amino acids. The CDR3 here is CASNRGTGGNEQFF. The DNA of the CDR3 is TGTGCCAGTAATCGGGGGACAGGGGGAAATGAGCAGTTCTTC.